Reported below is one T cell receptor beta chain. Its antigen is unknown. The record has no base qualities; no much larger clone is one base away. The collaborating institutions used their own protocols to collect whole blood in K2EDTA tubes. For TCRbeta analysis, collaborators shipped samples as frozen whole blood, isolated PBMCs, or DNA extracted from either of those sample types. The data were obtained in a study of blood T cell repertoires in COVID-19 (dated by TCRdb to between 2020 and 2021). Concerning the study at large: Samples from collaborators originated in the United States, Italy and Spain and spanned both the acute and convalescent phases of COVID-19. The prospective study material was composed of cDNA or gDNA derived from T cells, B-cell-depleted T cells, or PBMCs. The dataset comprised deeply sampled blood TCRbeta repertoires from subjects exposed to, actively infected with, or recovered from COVID-19. Where available, HLA class I and class II types were taken from metadata supplied by the sample provider and were not determined by assay-based typing. Nearly every sample came with metadata listing a de-identified subject ID, COVID-19 status, age in years and sex. Samples were obtained from the ongoing ImmuneRACE study (first 160 participants) and from 1,254 subjects provided by 6 global collaborators. The repertoires were released in a freely available public database intended as a resource for research on the immune response to SARS-CoV-2. General study outcomes and caveats: How much clinical and demographic metadata was included differed by source and by participant, and the metadata was provided uncurated.

V is reduced by 3 bases and J by 7 bases, leaving a spacing of 10 bases between them. The CDR3 spans 14 residues, from the cysteine through the phenylalanine. This entry keeps only the CDR3 DNA: 42 bases, framed from base 1. The germline V gene yields MGHDK for CDR1 and SYGVNS for CDR2. TCRbeta CDR3 regions were amplified from genomic DNA using the immunoSEQ Assay, a bias-controlled multiplex PCR. As for the original processing: Nucleated cell counts per sample were estimated from amplification of reference gene primers within the assay. To quantify the absolute abundance of each unique TCRbeta CDR3 rearrangement, sequence reads were collapsed and filtered. For each sample, productive Simpson clonality was calculated by taking the square root of Simpson's diversity index across productive rearrangements. In TCRdb, the immuneACCESS table is reduced to in-frame sequences with V and J assigned. These tables do not hold every clone; where another copy was compared, an unresolved V gene accounts for under half, and the others remain unexplained. V and J calls and clone size follow that table, whereas D and trimming were derived from the DNA. A total of around 140,000 clones appear in this sample, around 82% of them only once. The top ten hold 35% to 45% of the sample.

The receptor was derived from a human donor in a cohort sampled during active COVID-19. The sequence is built from TRBV25-1 and TRBJ1-6, with the D gene not clear enough to name. The material sequenced was peripheral blood. The CDR3 here reads CASSEHVENSPLHF. The sequence in DNA is TGTGCCAGCAGTGAGCACGTTGAGAATTCACCCCTCCACTTT.